The T cell receptor beta chain under discussion was sequenced for a study of blood T cell repertoires in COVID-19. Across the study: Some COVID-19 samples were acute and others convalescent; all came from the United States, Italy and Spain. PBMCs, B-cell-depleted T cells, or T cells were the source of the cDNA or gDNA that made up the material.

Authors' analysis steps: Amplification from reference gene primers served as the basis for estimated nucleated cell counts. The assay was immunoSEQ multiplex PCR, and TCRdb's table has in-frame clones only and misses some. V and J calls and clone size are given by that table; D and trimming were obtained from the DNA. The sample yields approximately 500,000 clones, around 90% seen once. The V end lost 5 bases, the J end lost 6 bases, and 16 bases lay between the germline ends. Germline V gene sequence: CDR1 SGHAT, CDR2 FQNNGV. CDR3 length: 15 residues. Seattle enrolled patients during active infection and tracked them longitudinally.

What was sequenced was peripheral blood. The chain combines TRBV11-2 with TRBJ1-4; D possibly corresponds to TRBD1 (6 bases). This receptor was identified in a woman in her forties or fifties with COVID-19, enrolled during active disease. This CDR3 is CASSVNTGLDEKLFF. DNA of the CDR3: TGTGCCAGCAGCGTTAACACAGGGTTGGATGAAAAACTGTTTTTT. Variable domain in full (rest from reference TRBV11-2 and TRBJ1-4): EAGVAQSPRYKIIEKRQSVAFWCNPISGHATLYWYQQILGQGPKLLIQFQNNGVVDDSQLPKDRFSAERLKGVDSTLKIQPAKLEDSAVYLCASSVNTGLDEKLFFGSGTQLSVL.